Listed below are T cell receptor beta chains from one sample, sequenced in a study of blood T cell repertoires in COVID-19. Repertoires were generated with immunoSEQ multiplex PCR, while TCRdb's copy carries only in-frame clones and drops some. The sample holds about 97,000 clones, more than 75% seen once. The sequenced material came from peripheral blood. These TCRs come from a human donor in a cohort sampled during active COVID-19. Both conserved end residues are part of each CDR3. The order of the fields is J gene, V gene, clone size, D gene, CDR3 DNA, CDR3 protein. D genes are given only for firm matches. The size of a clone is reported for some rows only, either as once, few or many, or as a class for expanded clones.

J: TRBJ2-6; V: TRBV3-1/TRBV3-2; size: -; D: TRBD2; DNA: TGTGCCAGCAGCGATCGACTAGCGGGGGGGTCTGGGGCCAACGTCCTGACTTTC; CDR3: CASSDRLAGGSGANVLTF
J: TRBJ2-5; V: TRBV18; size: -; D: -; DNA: TGTGCCAGCGCACCATCTAACGACGGGGAGACCCAGTACTTC; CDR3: CASAPSNDGETQYF
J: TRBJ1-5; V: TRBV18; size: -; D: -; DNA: TGTGCCAGCTCGAGCGATACGAGTCAGCCCCAGCATTTT; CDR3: CASSSDTSQPQHF
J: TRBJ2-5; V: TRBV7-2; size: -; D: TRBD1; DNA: TGTGCCAGCAGCTCATCCGGGACAGGAAGGCGAGAGACCCAGTACTTC; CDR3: CASSSSGTGRRETQYF
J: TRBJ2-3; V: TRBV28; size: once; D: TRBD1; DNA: TGTGCCAGCAGTGGGTTCGGGACAGGGTTTCAGTATTTT; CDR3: CASSGFGTGFQYF
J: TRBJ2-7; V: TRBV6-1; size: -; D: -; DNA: TGTGCCAGCAGTGACAGAGGGGGGGGGCTCTACGAGCAGTACTTC; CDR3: CASSDRGGGLYEQYF
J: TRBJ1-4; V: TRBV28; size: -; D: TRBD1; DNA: TGTGCCAGCAGTTCAGGGGGGACTAATGAAAAACTGTTTTTT; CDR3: CASSSGGTNEKLFF
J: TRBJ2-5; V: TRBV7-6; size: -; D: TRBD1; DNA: TGTGCCAGCAGCCCCCTTCCGGGACAGGGGATGGAGCAAGAGACCCAGTACTTC; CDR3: CASSPLPGQGMEQETQYF
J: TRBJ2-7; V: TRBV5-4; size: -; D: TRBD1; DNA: TGTGCCAGCAGCTTGTTGTCCAGGGGGTTATACGAGCAGTACTTC; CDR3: CASSLLSRGLYEQYF
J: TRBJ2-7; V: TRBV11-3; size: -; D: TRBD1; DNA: TGTGCCAGCAGCTCCGGGACAGGGGCCTTCTACGAGCAGTACTTC; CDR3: CASSSGTGAFYEQYF
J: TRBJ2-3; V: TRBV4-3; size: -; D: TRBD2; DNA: TGCGCCAGCAGCCAAGATGTTGCGTACGGGGGGGCTTTACCTTTCACAGATACGCAGTATTTT; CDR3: CASSQDVAYGGALPFTDTQYF
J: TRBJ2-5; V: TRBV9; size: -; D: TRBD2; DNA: TGTGCCAGCAGCGTCGGAGCGGGGGGGCCTGGTGAGACCCAGTACTTC; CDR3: CASSVGAGGPGETQYF
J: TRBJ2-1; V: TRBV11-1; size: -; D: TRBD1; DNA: TGTGCCAGCAGCTCCCGACAGGGCCGATCCTACAATGAGCAGTTCTTC; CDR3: CASSSRQGRSYNEQFF
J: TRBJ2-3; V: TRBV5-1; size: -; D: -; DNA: TGCGCCAGCAGCACGGGACTGGGGGTGGCGCGACCTACGAATACGCAGTATTTT; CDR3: CASSTGLGVARPTNTQYF
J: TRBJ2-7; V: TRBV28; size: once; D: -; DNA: TGTGCCAGCAGTTTATGGGACACGACCCCCTACGAGCAGTACTTC; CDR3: CASSLWDTTPYEQYF
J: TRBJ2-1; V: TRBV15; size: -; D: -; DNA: TGTGCCACCAGCAGTTTCGGGGGTTTCAATGAGCAGTTCTTC; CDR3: CATSSFGGFNEQFF
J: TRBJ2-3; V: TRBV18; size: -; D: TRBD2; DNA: TGTGCCAGCTCACTTTCGGGGGGGCCGCCAGATACGCAGTATTTT; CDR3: CASSLSGGPPDTQYF
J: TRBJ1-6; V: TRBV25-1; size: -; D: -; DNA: TGTGCCAGCAGTGAATATCACAGCAATTCACCCCTCCACTTT; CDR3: CASSEYHSNSPLHF
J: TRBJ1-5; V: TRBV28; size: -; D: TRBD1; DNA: TGTGCCAGCAGTTCACCGGGACAGGGAGGCAATCAGCCCCAGCATTTT; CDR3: CASSSPGQGGNQPQHF
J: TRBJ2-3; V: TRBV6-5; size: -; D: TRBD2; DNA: TGTGCCAGCAGACAGCGGGGACGCACAGATACGCAGTATTTT; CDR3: CASRQRGRTDTQYF
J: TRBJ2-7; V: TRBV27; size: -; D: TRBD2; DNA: TGTGCCAGCACAGCCGCGGGACTAGCGGGTGTGTACTTC; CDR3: CASTAAGLAGVYF
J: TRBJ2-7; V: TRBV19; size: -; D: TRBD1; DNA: TGTGCCAGTAGTATGAGGACGACAGGGGTCCCCTACGAGCAGTACTTC; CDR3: CASSMRTTGVPYEQYF
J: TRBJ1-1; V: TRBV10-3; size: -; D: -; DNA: TGTGCCATCAGTGGGACCCAGGGGACTGAAGCTTTCTTT; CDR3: CAISGTQGTEAFF